The source of this T cell receptor (beta chain) is a study of T cells in Graves' hyperthyroidism and ophthalmopathy. There were TCR beta CDR3 regions amplified from RNA transcripts. The TCR CDR3 was amplified in a first-round RT-PCR using the HTBI primer set. TCRdb independently ran MiXCR on the multiplex PCR reads; one entry per CDR3 protein. The data contain 360,000 or so distinct CDR3 sequences, 15% of them singletons. Germline V gene sequence: CDR1 DFQATT, CDR2 SNEGSKA (reference sequence). V lost 5 bases and J lost 4; bases outside the gene matches: 6. The CDR3 loop spans 14 amino acids. A few counts support this clonotype.

The rearrangement joins TRBV20-1 to TRBJ1-5; 9 bases align to TRBD1. The specimen sequenced was blood. This TCR derives from a woman aged 55-75 years with Graves' ophthalmopathy. Here the CDR3 DNA reads TGCAGTGCTTCCGTGACAGGGGGAAATCAGCCCCAGCATTTT. This translates into CSASVTGGNQPQHF.